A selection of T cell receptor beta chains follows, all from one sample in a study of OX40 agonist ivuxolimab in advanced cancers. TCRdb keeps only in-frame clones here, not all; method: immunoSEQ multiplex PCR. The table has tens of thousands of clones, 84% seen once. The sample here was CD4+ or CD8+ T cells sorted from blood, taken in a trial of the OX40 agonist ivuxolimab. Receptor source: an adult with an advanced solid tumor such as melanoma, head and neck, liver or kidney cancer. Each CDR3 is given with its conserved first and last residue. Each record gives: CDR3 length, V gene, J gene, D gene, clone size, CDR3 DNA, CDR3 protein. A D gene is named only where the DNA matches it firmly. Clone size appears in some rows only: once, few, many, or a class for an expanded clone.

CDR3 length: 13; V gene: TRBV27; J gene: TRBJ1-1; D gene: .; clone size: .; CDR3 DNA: TGTGCCAGCAGTTTTCGACGAGACACTGAAGCTTTCTTT; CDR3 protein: CASSFRRDTEAFF
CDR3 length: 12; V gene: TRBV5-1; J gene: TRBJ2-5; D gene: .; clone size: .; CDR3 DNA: TGCGCCAGCAGCAACAGTCAAGAGACCCAGTACTTC; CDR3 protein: CASSNSQETQYF
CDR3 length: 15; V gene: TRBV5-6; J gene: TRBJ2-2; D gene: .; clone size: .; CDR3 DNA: TGTGCCAGCAGCTTGCTAGACAGAAACACCGGGGAGCTGTTTTTT; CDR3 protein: CASSLLDRNTGELFF
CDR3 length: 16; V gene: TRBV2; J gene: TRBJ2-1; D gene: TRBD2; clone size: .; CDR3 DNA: TGTGCCAGCACCAAAGCGGGGGGAGCCCTCCGCAATGAGCAGTTCTTC; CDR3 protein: CASTKAGGALRNEQFF
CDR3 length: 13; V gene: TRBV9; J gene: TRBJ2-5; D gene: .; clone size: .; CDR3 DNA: TGTGCCAGCAGCGTAGAACTAGGAGAGACCCAGTACTTC; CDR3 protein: CASSVELGETQYF
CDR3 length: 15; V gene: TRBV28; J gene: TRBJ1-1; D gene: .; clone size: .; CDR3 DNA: TGTGCCAGCAACGTGCCCCAGGCGCTGAACACTGAAGCTTTCTTT; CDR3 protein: CASNVPQALNTEAFF
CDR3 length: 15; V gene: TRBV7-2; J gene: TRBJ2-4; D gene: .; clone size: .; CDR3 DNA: TGTGCCAGCAGCACCCCTAGATTGCCCAAAAACATTCAGTACTTC; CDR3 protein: CASSTPRLPKNIQYF
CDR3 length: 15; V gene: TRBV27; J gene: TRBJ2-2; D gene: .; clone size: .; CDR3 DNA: TGTGCCAGCAGTTTAAACGGGGCAAACACCGGGGAGCTGTTTTTT; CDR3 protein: CASSLNGANTGELFF
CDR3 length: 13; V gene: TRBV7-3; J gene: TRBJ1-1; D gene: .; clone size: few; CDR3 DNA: TGTGCCAGCAGTACACAGGAGAACACTGAAGCTTTCTTT; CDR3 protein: CASSTQENTEAFF
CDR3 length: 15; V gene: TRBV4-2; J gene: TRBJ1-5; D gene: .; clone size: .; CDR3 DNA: TGTGCCAGCAGTCCCGGACGAGGGGTGGATCAGCCCCAGCATTTT; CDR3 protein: CASSPGRGVDQPQHF
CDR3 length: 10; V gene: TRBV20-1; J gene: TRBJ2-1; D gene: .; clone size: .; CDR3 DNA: TGCAGTGTACAGACCAATGAGCAGTTCTTC; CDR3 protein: CSVQTNEQFF
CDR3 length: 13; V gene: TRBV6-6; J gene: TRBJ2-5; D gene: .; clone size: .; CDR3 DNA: TGTGCCAGCACCCGCGGGTTGGGGGAGACCCAGTACTTC; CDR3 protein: CASTRGLGETQYF
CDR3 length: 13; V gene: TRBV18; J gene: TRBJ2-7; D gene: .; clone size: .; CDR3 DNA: TGTGCCAGCTCACCGTCCGGGACTGACGAGCAGTACTTC; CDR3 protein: CASSPSGTDEQYF
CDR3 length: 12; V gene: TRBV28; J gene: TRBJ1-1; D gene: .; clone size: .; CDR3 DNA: TGCGCCACAATGATCATGAACACTGAAGCTTTCTTT; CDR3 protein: CATMIMNTEAFF
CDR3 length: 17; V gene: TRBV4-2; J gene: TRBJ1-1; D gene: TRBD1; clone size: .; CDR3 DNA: TGTGCCAGCAGCCAAGAACCCAACATTAGGACAGGGGAAGGAGCTTTCTTT; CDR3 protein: CASSQEPNIRTGEGAFF
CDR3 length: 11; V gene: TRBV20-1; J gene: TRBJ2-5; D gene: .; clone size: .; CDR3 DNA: TGCAGTGCCCGGACTCAGGAGACCCAGTACTTC; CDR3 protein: CSARTQETQYF
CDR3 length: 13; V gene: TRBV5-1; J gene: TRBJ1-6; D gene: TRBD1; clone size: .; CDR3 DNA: TGCGCCAGCAGCTCCGGGACAGGGGTACCCCTCCACTTT; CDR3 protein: CASSSGTGVPLHF
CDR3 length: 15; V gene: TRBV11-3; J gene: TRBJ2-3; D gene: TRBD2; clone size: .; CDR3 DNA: TGTGCCAGCAGCTTAGAAGCGGGAGAGGGAAATACGCAGTATTTT; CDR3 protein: CASSLEAGEGNTQYF
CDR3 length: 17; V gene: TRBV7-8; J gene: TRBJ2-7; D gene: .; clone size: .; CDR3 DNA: TGTGCCAGCAGATCCCCCCCCATGAGGGGGAGAGGCAGCGAGCAGTACTTC; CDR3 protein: CASRSPPMRGRGSEQYF
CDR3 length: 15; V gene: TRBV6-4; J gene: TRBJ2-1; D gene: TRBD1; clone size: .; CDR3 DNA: TGTGCCAGCAGTGACTCGAGGGACAGGGGCAATGAGCAGTTCTTC; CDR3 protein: CASSDSRDRGNEQFF
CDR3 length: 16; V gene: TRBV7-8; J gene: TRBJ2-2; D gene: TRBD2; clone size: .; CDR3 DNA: TGTGCCAGTTTAAGGGTCCTAGCGGGAGTCACCGGGGAGCTGTTTTTT; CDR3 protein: CASLRVLAGVTGELFF
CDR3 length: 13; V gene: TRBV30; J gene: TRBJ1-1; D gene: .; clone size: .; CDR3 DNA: TGTGCCTGGAGTGTCTCGACGTACACTGAAGCTTTCTTT; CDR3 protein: CAWSVSTYTEAFF
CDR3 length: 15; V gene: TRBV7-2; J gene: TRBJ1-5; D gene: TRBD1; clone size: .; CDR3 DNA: TGTGCCAGCAGCGTGGGACAGGGTTATGCTCAGCCCCAGCATTTT; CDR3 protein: CASSVGQGYAQPQHF
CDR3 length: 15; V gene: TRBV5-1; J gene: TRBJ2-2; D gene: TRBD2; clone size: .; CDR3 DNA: TGCGCCAGCTCCGCGGGACTAGTGGTGACCGGGGAGCTGTTTTTT; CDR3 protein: CASSAGLVVTGELFF
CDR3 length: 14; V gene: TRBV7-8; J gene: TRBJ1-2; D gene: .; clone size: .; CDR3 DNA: TGTGCCAGCAGCTTAGGGGGAGGGGACTATGGCTACACCTTC; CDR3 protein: CASSLGGGDYGYTF
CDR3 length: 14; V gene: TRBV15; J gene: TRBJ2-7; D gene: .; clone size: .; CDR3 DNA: TGTGCCACCAGCAGAGGTGGCTCATCCTACGAGCAGTACTTC; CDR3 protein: CATSRGGSSYEQYF
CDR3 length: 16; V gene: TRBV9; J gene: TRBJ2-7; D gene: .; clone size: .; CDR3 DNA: TGTGCCAGCAGCGAGACCGGGGGTACGAGATCCTACGAGCAGTACTTC; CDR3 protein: CASSETGGTRSYEQYF
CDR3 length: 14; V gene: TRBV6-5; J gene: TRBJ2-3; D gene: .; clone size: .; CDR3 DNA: TGTGCCAGCAGTCCCGACAGGTGGGGGGATACGCAGTATTTT; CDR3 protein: CASSPDRWGDTQYF
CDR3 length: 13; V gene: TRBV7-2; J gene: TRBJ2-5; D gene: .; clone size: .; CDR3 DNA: TGTGCCAGCAGCCCAGGCCGGGGGGAGACCCAGTACTTC; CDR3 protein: CASSPGRGETQYF
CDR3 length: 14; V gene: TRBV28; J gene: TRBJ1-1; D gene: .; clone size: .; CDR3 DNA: TGTGCCAGCAGTTTCCTAGACTCGAACACTGAAGCTTTCTTT; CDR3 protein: CASSFLDSNTEAFF
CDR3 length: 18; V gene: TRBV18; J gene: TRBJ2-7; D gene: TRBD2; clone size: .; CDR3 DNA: TGTGCCAGCTCACCGGGGACTAGCGGACACCTATATTCCTACGAGCAGTACTTC; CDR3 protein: CASSPGTSGHLYSYEQYF
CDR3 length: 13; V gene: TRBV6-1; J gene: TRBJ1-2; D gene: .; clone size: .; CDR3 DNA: TGTGCCAGCAGTGAAGCAGAGTACTATGGCTACACCTTC; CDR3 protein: CASSEAEYYGYTF
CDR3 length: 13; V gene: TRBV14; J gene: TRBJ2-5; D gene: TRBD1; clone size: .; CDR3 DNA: TGTGCCAGCAGCCAGCAGGGGGAAGAGACCCAGTACTTC; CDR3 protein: CASSQQGEETQYF
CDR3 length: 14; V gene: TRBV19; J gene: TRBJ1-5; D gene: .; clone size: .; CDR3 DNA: TGTGCCAGTATCCCGTCCCAATTCGGGGGGCCCCAGCATTTT; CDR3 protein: CASIPSQFGGPQHF
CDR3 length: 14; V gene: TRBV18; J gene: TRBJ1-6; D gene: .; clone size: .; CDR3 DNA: TGTGCCAGCTCACCGGGAATAATTAATTCACCCCTCCACTTT; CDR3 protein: CASSPGIINSPLHF
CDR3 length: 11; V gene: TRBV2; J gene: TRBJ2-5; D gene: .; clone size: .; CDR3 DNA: TGTGCCAGCGGGTTAGCGGAGACCCAGTACTTC; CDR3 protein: CASGLAETQYF
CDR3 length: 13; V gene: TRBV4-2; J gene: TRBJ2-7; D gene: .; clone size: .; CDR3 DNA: TGTGCCAGCAGCCAAATACAGCTCGACGAGCAGTACTTC; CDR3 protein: CASSQIQLDEQYF
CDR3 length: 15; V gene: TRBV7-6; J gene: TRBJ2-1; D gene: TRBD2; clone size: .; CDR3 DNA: TGTGCCAGCAGCACCGGACTAGCGGGAGGTAATGAGCAGTTCTTC; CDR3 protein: CASSTGLAGGNEQFF
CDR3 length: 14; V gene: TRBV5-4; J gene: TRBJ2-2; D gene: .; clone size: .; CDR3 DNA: TGTGCCAGCAGCCGCGACCAGAACACCGGGGAGCTGTTTTTT; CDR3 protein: CASSRDQNTGELFF
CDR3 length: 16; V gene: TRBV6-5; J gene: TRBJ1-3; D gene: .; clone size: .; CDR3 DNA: TGTGCCAGCAGTTACTCGATGTTGGGGGCTGGAAACACCATATATTTT; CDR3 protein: CASSYSMLGAGNTIYF
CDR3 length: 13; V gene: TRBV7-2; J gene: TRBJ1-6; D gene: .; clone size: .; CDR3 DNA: TGTGCCAGCAGCTTGCTGGTGAATTCACCCCTCCACTTT; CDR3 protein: CASSLLVNSPLHF
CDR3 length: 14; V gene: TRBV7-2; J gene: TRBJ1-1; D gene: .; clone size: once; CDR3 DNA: TGTGCCAGCAGCTTAGGGCCGAGAAACACTGAAGCTTTCTTT; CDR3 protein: CASSLGPRNTEAFF